This T cell receptor (beta chain) was sequenced during a study of response to subunit inactivated influenza vaccine. TCRdb fed the RT-PCR reads into MiXCR, producing one record per CDR3 protein. The table shows roughly 670,000 distinct CDR3 sequences, with 13% to 15% occurring only once. With V trimmed by 5 bases and J by 0 bases, 9 bases remained unmatched. The germline gives CDR1 SGHVS, CDR2 FQNEAQ. The CDR3 length is 16 residues. This clonotype was detected ten times or more. Its antigen is as yet unknown. General study results and limits: Authors suggested each seasonal influenza vaccination recruits few new T cells.

This chain joins TRBV7-8 and TRBJ2-7; 8 bases are shared with TRBD2. The receptor's source is a man aged 45-60 years who received an inactivated influenza vaccine. The sample in question was PBMCs from blood, obtained 14 days before vaccination. CDR3 bases: TGTGCCAGCAGCATCCCGGGGGGGCTAGACTCCTACGAGCAGTACTTC. This codes for CASSIPGGLDSYEQYF. Filled out from reference TRBV7-8 and TRBJ2-7, the complete variable domain reads GAGVSQSPRYKVAKRGQDVALRCDPISGHVSLFWYQQALGQGPEFLTYFQNEAQLDKSGLPSDRFFAERPEGSVSTLKIQRTQQEDSAVYLCASSIPGGLDSYEQYFGPGTRLTVT.